The rows below give T cell receptor beta chains drawn from one sample of a study of shared clonotypes between healthy human individuals. The repertoire was sequenced with immunoSEQ multiplex PCR; TCRdb's copy has only in-frame clones and lacks some. This table holds 1,400,000 or so clones, approximately 98.5% found once. The specimen sequenced was naive CD4+ T cells sorted from blood. These receptors came from a man aged 25-45 years in good health. CDR3s include the opening cysteine and the closing phenylalanine or tryptophan. Each record gives: D gene, J gene, V gene, clone size, CDR3 DNA, CDR3 protein. A D gene is named only where the DNA matches it firmly. Clone size is stated in some rows and not others, as once, few, many or a class when expanded.

D: .; J: TRBJ1-1; V: TRBV2; size: .; DNA: TGTGCCAGCAGTGAACCCCAAGAAGCTTTCTTT; CDR3: CASSEPQEAFF
D: .; J: TRBJ2-7; V: TRBV14; size: .; DNA: TGTGCCAGCAGCCAAGATCGGACTTGGGACACTGCGGGTGAGCAGTACTTC; CDR3: CASSQDRTWDTAGEQYF
D: TRBD1; J: TRBJ1-4; V: TRBV10-3; size: .; DNA: TGTGCCATCAGTGAGTTCCGGGACAGGGGGCGCGGCTCTAATGAAAAACTGTTTTTT; CDR3: CAISEFRDRGRGSNEKLFF
D: TRBD2; J: TRBJ2-3; V: TRBV9; size: .; DNA: TGTGCCAGCAGCGGAAGGCTTTCTGGGGCTAGCGGGGTGATTACGCAGTATTTT; CDR3: CASSGRLSGASGVITQYF
D: .; J: TRBJ2-5; V: TRBV28; size: .; DNA: TGTGCCAGCAGTTCCCCAGGGGCAGGGGAAGAGACCCAGTACTTC; CDR3: CASSSPGAGEETQYF
D: .; J: TRBJ2-2; V: TRBV5-1; size: once; DNA: TGCGCCAGCAGCAAATCTGGACAGTATCCCGGGGAGCTGTTTTTT; CDR3: CASSKSGQYPGELFF
D: .; J: TRBJ2-2; V: TRBV2; size: .; DNA: TGTGCCAGCAGTCGAGACAGGCATTTCGGGGAGCTGTTTTTT; CDR3: CASSRDRHFGELFF
D: TRBD1; J: TRBJ1-5; V: TRBV19; size: .; DNA: TGTGCCACCAGGGGGGGAACTCAGCCCCAGCATTTT; CDR3: CATRGGTQPQHF
D: .; J: TRBJ1-1; V: TRBV29-1; size: .; DNA: TGCAGCGTTGAAGGCCAAGAGAACACTGAAGCTTTCTTT; CDR3: CSVEGQENTEAFF
D: .; J: TRBJ1-4; V: TRBV5-4; size: .; DNA: TGTGCCAGCAGCTTGGCGGGATCAACTAATGAAAAACTGTTTTTT; CDR3: CASSLAGSTNEKLFF
D: TRBD2; J: TRBJ2-7; V: TRBV7-9; size: .; DNA: TGTGCCAGCAGCTTAAGTAAGTCAAGCGGGATCTACGAGCAGTACTTC; CDR3: CASSLSKSSGIYEQYF
D: TRBD2; J: TRBJ2-5; V: TRBV5-1; size: .; DNA: TGCGCCAGCAGCTTGGCCGCTAGCGGGAGTCGGGAGACCCAGTACTTC; CDR3: CASSLAASGSRETQYF
D: TRBD1; J: TRBJ1-1; V: TRBV2; size: .; DNA: TGTGCCAGCAGAACGGCAAGGACAGGCGGTAGAACTGAAGCTTTCTTT; CDR3: CASRTARTGGRTEAFF
D: .; J: TRBJ1-4; V: TRBV9; size: .; DNA: TGTGCCAGCAGCGCCCGATTCTTTGGGGATGAAAAACTGTTTTTT; CDR3: CASSARFFGDEKLFF
D: TRBD2; J: TRBJ2-5; V: TRBV2; size: .; DNA: TGTGCCAGCAGTGACAAAGCGGGAGGAATGACTTTGGCCCAGTACTTC; CDR3: CASSDKAGGMTLAQYF
D: .; J: TRBJ2-1; V: TRBV2; size: .; DNA: TGTGCCAGCAGGGCGGAGTGGACCGACAATGAGCAGTTCTTC; CDR3: CASRAEWTDNEQFF
D: .; J: TRBJ2-2; V: TRBV21-1; size: .; DNA: TGTGCCAGAGGAAGTAGAGAACAGGGCCCACATTACACCGGGGAGCTGTTTTTT; CDR3: CARGSREQGPHYTGELFF
D: .; J: TRBJ1-3; V: TRBV18; size: once; DNA: TGTGCCAGCTCAGCTCGCGTTTACTCTGGAAACACCATATATTTT; CDR3: CASSARVYSGNTIYF
D: TRBD1; J: TRBJ1-2; V: TRBV6-5; size: .; DNA: TGTGCCAGCAGTCCGGCTGGGACAGGGGGCTACACCTTC; CDR3: CASSPAGTGGYTF
D: .; J: TRBJ2-7; V: TRBV10-3; size: .; DNA: TGTGCCATCAGTGAGTCGAAGACTGAGGGCCAGTACTTC; CDR3: CAISESKTEGQYF
D: .; J: TRBJ2-2; V: TRBV9; size: .; DNA: TGTGCCAGCAGCGTAGTGGCAGGTGGTAACACCGGGGAGCTGTTTTTT; CDR3: CASSVVAGGNTGELFF
D: TRBD2; J: TRBJ2-1; V: TRBV9; size: .; DNA: TGTGCCAGCAGCGTAGGTAGCGGGACTTACAATGAGCAGTTCTTC; CDR3: CASSVGSGTYNEQFF
D: .; J: TRBJ2-7; V: TRBV6-1; size: .; DNA: TGTGCCAGCAGTGAAGCGCTGATATCCTACGAGCAGTACTTC; CDR3: CASSEALISYEQYF
D: .; J: TRBJ2-4; V: TRBV11-2; size: .; DNA: TGTGCCAGCAGTGGCGGGACGATAGCCAAAAACATTCAGTACTTC; CDR3: CASSGGTIAKNIQYF
D: TRBD2; J: TRBJ2-5; V: TRBV5-4; size: .; DNA: TGTGCCAGCAGCTCAGGGACTAGCGGGAGTGAGACCCAGTACTTC; CDR3: CASSSGTSGSETQYF